The following is a T cell receptor beta chain sequence with its context. Its antigen is not known. An end of the junction differs from the germline gene, which may be a read error. Using immunoSEQ multiplex PCR, the repertoire was profiled, and TCRdb retains in-frame clones only, with some absent. The repertoire holds 80,000 to 100,000 clones, with about 88% as singletons. This record belongs to a study of graft-versus-host responses after intestinal transplantation. Study-level information: All recipients were transplanted with multivisceral, liver-intestinal, or isolated intestinal grafts. Study-level findings and limits: In recipient marrow, GvH clones were found, and some appeared first in ileum or blood.

The CDR3 consists of 13 residues. Germline values: CDR1 SNHLY, CDR2 FYNNEI. This sequence originates from a human donor who received an intestinal transplant. J is TRBJ2-4 and V is TRBV2; TRBD2 agrees at 9 bases. The sample consisted of unstimulated CD4+ T cells sorted from spleen or lymph node cells, taken before intestinal transplant. This CDR3 is CASSEAGAGGTFF. CDR3 sequence (DNA): TGTGCCAGCAGTGAAGCGGGGGCGGGGGGGACATTCTTC. Drawing the rest from reference TRBV2 and TRBJ2-4, the complete variable domain is EPEVTQTPSHQVTQMGQEVILRCVPISNHLYFYWYRQILGQKVEFLVSFYNNEISEKSEIFDDQFSVERPDGSNFTLKIRSTKLEDSAMYFCASSEAGAGGTFFGAGTRLSVL.